This T cell receptor beta chain was found in a study of blood T cell repertoires in COVID-19 (dated by TCRdb to 2020 to 2021). A note on the overall study: The collaborator samples originated in the United States, Italy and Spain and spanned the acute and convalescent phases of COVID-19. The material from the prospective study consisted of cDNA or gDNA derived from T cells, B-cell-depleted T cells, or PBMCs. Deeply sampled blood TCRbeta repertoires from subjects exposed to, actively infected with, or recovered from COVID-19 were included in the dataset. The repertoires were released in a freely available public database intended as a resource for research on the immune response to SARS-CoV-2. The samples were drawn from the first 160 participants of the ongoing ImmuneRACE study and from 1,200 or so subjects provided by 6 global collaborators. Nearly every sample came with metadata listing a de-identified subject ID, COVID-19 status, age in years and sex. HLA class I and class II types, where available, came from metadata supplied by the sample provider rather than from assay-based typing. Study-wide findings and limitations: Clinical and demographic metadata were provided uncurated, with the amount varying by source and participant.

The immunoSEQ Assay, a bias-controlled multiplex PCR, was used to amplify TCRbeta CDR3 regions from genomic DNA. In the original analysis: Nucleated cell counts per sample were estimated from amplification of reference gene primers within the assay. To quantify the absolute abundance of each unique TCRbeta CDR3 rearrangement, sequence reads were collapsed and filtered. For each sample, productive Simpson clonality was calculated by taking the square root of Simpson's diversity index across productive rearrangements. Sourced from immuneACCESS, this table was stored by TCRdb with only in-frame sequences that have V and J called. A share of the clones is absent; for the studies checked, an unresolved V gene accounts for under half, and the remainder has no known explanation. That table supplies the V and J calls and clone size; D and trimming were determined from the DNA. In all, the sample holds roughly 50,000 clones, and approximately 82% of those were seen once. Approximately 12% of the sample lies in the top ten.

Points on this clone: What this receptor recognizes is not known. Base qualities are missing; no much larger clone stands one base away.

The collaborating institutions used their own protocols to collect whole blood in K2EDTA tubes. For TCRbeta analysis, collaborator samples were shipped as frozen whole blood, as isolated PBMCs, or as DNA extracted from either sample type. From its cysteine to its phenylalanine, the CDR3 spans 14 amino acids. CDR3 DNA is the only sequence kept; it has 42 bases, read in frame from the first base. V sheds 5 bases and J sheds 5 bases, leaving 13 bases between their ends. From a lookup of the germline V gene, CDR1 and CDR2 are SGHTA and FQGNSA. The chain employs TRBV7-2 and TRBJ1-5; a tentative D call is TRBD1 (5 bases match). This clonotype originated in a human donor in a cohort sampled during active COVID-19. Sequenced: peripheral blood. CDR3 sequence: CASSQSGHYQPQHF. The DNA sequence follows: TGTGCCAGCAGCCAATCAGGGCACTATCAGCCCCAGCATTTT. This CDR3, with the reference TRBV7-2 and TRBJ1-5 proteins standing in past its ends, gives the full variable domain GAGVSQSPSNKVTEKGKDVELRCDPISGHTALYWYRQSLGQGLEFLIYFQGNSAPDKSGLPSDRFSAERTGGSVSTLTIQRTQQEDSAVYLCASSQSGHYQPQHFGDGTRLSIL.